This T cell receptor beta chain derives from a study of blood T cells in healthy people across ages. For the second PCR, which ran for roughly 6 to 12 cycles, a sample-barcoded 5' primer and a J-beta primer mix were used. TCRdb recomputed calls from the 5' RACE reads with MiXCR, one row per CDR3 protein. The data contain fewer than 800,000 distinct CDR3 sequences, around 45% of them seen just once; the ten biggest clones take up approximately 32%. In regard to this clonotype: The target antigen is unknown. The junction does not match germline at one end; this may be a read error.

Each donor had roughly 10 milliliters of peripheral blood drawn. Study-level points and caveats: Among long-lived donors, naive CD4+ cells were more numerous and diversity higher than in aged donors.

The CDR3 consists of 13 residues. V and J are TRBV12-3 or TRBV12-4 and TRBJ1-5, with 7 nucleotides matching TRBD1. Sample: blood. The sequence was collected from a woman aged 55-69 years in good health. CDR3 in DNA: TGTGCCGGCAGGGGACAGCTCAATCAGCCCCAGCATTTT. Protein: CAGRGQLNQPQHF.